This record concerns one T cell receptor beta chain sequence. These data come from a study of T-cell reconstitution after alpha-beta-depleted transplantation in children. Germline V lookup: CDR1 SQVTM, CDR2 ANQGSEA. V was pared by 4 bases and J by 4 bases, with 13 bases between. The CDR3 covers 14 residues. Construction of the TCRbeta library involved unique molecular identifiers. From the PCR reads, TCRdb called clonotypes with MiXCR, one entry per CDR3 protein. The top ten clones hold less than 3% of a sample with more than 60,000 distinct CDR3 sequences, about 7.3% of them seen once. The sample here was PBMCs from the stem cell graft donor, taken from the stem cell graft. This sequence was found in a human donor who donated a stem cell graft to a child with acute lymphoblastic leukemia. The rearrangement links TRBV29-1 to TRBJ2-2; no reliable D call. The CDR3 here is CSVALSTSTGELFF. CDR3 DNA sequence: TGCAGCGTTGCTCTGTCGACCAGCACCGGGGAGCTGTTTTTT.